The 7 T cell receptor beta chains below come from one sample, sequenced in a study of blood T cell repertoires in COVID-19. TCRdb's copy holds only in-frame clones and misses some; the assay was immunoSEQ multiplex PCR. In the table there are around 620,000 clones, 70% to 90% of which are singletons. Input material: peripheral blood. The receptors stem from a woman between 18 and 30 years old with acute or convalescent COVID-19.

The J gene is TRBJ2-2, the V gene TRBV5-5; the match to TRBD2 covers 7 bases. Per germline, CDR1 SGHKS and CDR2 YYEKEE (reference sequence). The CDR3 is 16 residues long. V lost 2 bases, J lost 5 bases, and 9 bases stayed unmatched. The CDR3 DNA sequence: TGTGCCAGCAGCTTCGTCCCCGGGACTAATACCGGGGAGCTGTTTTTT. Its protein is CASSFVPGTNTGELFF.

Here the CDR3 reads CASSHSRTGNTEAFF. DNA for the CDR3: TGTGCCAGCAGCCACTCCCGCACAGGGAACACTGAAGCTTTCTTT. The chain is built from TRBV14 and TRBJ1-1; tentatively, D is TRBD1 (5 bases). The CDR3 length is 15 residues. Germline loops: CDR1 SGHDN, CDR2 FVKESK. V lost 3 bases, J lost 1 base, and 12 bases lay in between.

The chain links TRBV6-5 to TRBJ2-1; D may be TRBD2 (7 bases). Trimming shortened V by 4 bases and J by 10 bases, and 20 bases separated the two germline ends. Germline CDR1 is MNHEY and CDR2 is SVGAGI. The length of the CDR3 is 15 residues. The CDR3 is CASSSWEGVEREQFF. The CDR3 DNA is TGTGCCAGCAGTTCCTGGGAGGGGGTAGAGAGAGAGCAGTTCTTC.

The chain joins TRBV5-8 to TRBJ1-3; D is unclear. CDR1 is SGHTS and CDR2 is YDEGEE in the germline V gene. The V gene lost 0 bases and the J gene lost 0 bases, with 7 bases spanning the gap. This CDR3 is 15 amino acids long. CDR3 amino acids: CASSLGQASGNTIYF. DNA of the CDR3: TGTGCCAGCAGCTTGGGGCAGGCCTCTGGAAACACCATATATTTT.

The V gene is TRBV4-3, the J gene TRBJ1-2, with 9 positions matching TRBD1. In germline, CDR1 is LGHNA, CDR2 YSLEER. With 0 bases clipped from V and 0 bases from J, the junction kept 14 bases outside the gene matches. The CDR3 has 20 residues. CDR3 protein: CASSQDIPGQGQLANYGYTF. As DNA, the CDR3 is TGCGCCAGCAGCCAAGATATCCCGGGACAGGGACAGTTAGCTAACTATGGCTACACCTTC.

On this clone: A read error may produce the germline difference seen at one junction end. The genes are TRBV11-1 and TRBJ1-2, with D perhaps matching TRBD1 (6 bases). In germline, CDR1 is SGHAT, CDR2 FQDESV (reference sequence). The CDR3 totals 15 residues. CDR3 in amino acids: CASSSDGRGDPNYAF. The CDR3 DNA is TGTGCCAGCAGCTCCGACGGGAGGGGGGACCCGAATTATGCCTTC.

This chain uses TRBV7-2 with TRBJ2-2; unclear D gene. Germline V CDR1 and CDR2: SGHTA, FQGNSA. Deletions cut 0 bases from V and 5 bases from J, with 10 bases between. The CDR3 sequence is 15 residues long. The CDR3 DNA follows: TGTGCCAGCAGCTTAGCGGGCCGAATTACCGGGGAGCTGTTTTTT. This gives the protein CASSLAGRITGELFF.